The present TCR beta chain was sequenced within a study of OX40 agonist ivuxolimab in advanced cancers. The table lists this clone with a few counts. The antigen is not known. The length of the CDR3 is 13 residues. V was cut by 4 bases and J by 1 base, with 7 bases left in between. The germline gives CDR1 MNHNY, CDR2 SVGAGI (reference sequence). Study-level points and caveats: Low clonal expansion, among the lowest seen, marked partial responders at 0.1-3.0 mg/kg. The authors also found low normalized T-cell clonal expansion in some nonresponders.

Clones were read by immunoSEQ multiplex PCR, and TCRdb kept only the in-frame ones, dropping some. This sample carries about 98,000 clones, 70% to 90% of them seen once, and the ten largest clones take approximately 0.5%. The chain links TRBV6-6 to TRBJ1-1; D is unresolved. The sequence came from an adult with an advanced solid tumor such as melanoma, head and neck, liver or kidney cancer. The input for sequencing was CD4+ or CD8+ T cells sorted from blood, taken in a trial of the OX40 agonist ivuxolimab. In nucleotides, the CDR3 is TGTGCCAGCAGTTTCCCGGGGAACACTGAAGCTTTCTTT. This codes for CASSFPGNTEAFF.